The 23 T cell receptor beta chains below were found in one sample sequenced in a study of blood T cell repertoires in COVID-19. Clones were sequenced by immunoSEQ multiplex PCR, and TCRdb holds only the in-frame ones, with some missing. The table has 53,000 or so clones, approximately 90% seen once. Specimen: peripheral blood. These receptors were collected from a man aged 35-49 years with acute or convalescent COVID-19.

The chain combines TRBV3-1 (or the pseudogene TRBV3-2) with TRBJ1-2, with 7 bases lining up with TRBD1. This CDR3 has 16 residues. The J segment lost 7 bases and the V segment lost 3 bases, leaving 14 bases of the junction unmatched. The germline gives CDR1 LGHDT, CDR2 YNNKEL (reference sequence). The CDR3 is CASSHLTGSALGGYTF. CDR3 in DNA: TGTGCCAGCAGCCACCTGACAGGGTCGGCACTGGGTGGCTACACCTTC.

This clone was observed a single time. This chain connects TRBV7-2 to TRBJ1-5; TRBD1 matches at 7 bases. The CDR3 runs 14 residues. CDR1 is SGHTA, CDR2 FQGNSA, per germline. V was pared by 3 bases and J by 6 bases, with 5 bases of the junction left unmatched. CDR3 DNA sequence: TGTGCCAGCAGCTTGACAGGGACGGGTCAGCCCCAGCATTTT. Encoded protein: CASSLTGTGQPQHF. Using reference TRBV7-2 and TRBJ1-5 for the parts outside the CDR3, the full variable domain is GAGVSQSPSNKVTEKGKDVELRCDPISGHTALYWYRQSLGQGLEFLIYFQGNSAPDKSGLPSDRFSAERTGGSVSTLTIQRTQQEDSAVYLCASSLTGTGQPQHFGDGTRLSIL.

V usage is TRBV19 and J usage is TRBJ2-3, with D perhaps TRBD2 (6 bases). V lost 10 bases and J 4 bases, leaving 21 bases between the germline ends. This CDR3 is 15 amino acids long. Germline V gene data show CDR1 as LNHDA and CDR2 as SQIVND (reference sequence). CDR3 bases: TGTGCCACCAAAACTCAGGCCTGGGAGGCAGATACGCAGTATTTT. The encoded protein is CATKTQAWEADTQYF. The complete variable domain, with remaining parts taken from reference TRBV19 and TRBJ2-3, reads DGGITQSPKYLFRKEGQNVTLSCEQNLNHDAMYWYRQDPGQGLRLIYYSQIVNDFQKGDIAEGYSVSREKKESFPLTVTSAQKNPTAFYLCATKTQAWEADTQYFGPGTRLTVL.

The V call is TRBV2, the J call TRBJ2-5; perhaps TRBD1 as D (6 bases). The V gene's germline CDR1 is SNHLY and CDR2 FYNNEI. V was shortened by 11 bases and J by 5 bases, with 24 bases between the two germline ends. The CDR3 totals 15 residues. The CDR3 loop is CASSGTPGGGETQYF. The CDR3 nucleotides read TGTGCCTCCTCCGGGACACCCGGAGGTGGGGAGACCCAGTACTTC. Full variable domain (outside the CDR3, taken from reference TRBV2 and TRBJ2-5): EPEVTQTPSHQVTQMGQEVILRCVPISNHLYFYWYRQILGQKVEFLVSFYNNEISEKSEIFDDQFSVERPDGSNFTLKIRSTKLEDSAMYFCASSGTPGGGETQYFGPGTRLLVL.

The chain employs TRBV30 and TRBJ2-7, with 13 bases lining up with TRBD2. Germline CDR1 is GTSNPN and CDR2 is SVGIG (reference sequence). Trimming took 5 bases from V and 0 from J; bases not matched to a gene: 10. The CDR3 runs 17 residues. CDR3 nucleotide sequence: TGTGCCTGGTCCGGCACCGGGACTAGCGGGATCTCCTACGAGCAGTACTTC. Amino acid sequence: CAWSGTGTSGISYEQYF.

CDR3 nucleotides: TGTGCCAGTAGTATCCAGCGGGGATCCTACAATGAGCAGTTCTTC. It encodes CASSIQRGSYNEQFF. This chain joins TRBV19 and TRBJ2-1; 7 nucleotides match TRBD2. Losses at the gene ends were 3 bases for V and 1 base for J; bases not matched to a gene: 3. The germline V gene encodes CDR1 LNHDA and CDR2 SQIVND (reference sequence). This CDR3 is built from 15 residues. Filled out from reference TRBV19 and TRBJ2-1, the complete variable domain reads DGGITQSPKYLFRKEGQNVTLSCEQNLNHDAMYWYRQDPGQGLRLIYYSQIVNDFQKGDIAEGYSVSREKKESFPLTVTSAQKNPTAFYLCASSIQRGSYNEQFFGPGTRLTVL.

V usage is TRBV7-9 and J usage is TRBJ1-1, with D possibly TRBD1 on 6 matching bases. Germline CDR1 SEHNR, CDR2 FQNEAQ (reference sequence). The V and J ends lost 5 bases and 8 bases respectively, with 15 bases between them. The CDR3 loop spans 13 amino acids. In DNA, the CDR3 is TGTGCCAGCAGCAGGCCCGGACAGCTGGAAGCTTTCTTT. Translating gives CASSRPGQLEAFF.

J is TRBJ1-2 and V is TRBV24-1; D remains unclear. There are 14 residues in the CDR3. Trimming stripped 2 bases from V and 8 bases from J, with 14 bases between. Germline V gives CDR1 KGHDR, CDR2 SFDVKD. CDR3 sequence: CATSDSPGERGYTF. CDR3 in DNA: TGTGCCACCAGTGATTCCCCGGGAGAGAGAGGCTACACCTTC.

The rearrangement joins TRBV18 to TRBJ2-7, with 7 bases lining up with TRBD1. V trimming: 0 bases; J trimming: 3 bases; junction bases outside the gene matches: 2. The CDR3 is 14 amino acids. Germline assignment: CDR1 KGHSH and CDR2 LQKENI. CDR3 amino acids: CASSPPGQNYEQYF. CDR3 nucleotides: TGTGCCAGCTCACCACCGGGACAGAACTACGAGCAGTACTTC.

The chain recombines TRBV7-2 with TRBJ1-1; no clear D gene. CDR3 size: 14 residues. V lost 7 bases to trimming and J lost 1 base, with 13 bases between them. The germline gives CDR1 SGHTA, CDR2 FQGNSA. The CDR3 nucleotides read TGTGCCAGCACCTTGGGAGGAGGGAACACTGAAGCTTTCTTT. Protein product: CASTLGGGNTEAFF.

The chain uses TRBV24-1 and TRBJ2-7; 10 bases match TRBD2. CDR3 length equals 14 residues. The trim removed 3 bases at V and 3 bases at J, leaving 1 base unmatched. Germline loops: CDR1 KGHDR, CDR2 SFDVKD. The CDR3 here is CATSDPSGSYEQYF. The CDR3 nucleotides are TGTGCCACCAGTGATCCTAGCGGGAGCTACGAGCAGTACTTC.

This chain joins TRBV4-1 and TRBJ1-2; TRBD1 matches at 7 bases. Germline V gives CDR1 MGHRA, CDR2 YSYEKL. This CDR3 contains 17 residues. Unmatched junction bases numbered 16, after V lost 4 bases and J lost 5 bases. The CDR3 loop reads CASSPTGATGDSYGYTF. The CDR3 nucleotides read TGCGCCAGCAGCCCAACAGGGGCAACAGGGGATTCGTATGGCTACACCTTC.

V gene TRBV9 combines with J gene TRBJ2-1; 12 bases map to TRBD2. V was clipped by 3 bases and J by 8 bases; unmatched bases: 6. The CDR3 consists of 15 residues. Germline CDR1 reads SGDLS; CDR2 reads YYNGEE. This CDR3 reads CASSASGRGGDEQFF. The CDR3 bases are TGTGCCAGCAGCGCTAGCGGGAGGGGCGGCGATGAGCAGTTCTTC.

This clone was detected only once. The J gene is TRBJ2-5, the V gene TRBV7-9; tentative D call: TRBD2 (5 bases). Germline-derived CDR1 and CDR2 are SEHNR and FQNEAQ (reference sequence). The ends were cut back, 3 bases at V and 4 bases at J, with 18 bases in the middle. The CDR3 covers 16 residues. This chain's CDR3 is CASSFRYRGSGETQYF. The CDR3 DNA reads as TGTGCCAGCAGCTTTCGTTATCGGGGATCTGGAGAGACCCAGTACTTC. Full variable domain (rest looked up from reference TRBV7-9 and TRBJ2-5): DTGVSQNPRHKITKRGQNVTFRCDPISEHNRLYWYRQTLGQGPEFLTYFQNEAQLEKSRLLSDRFSAERPKGSFSTLEIQRTEQGDSAMYLCASSFRYRGSGETQYFGPGTRLLVL.

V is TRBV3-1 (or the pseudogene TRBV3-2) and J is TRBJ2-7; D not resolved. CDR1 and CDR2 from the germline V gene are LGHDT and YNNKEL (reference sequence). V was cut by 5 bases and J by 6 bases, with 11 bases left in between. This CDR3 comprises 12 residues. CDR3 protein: CASSSSLGEQYF. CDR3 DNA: TGTGCCAGCAGCTCCTCCCTCGGCGAGCAGTACTTC.

The CDR3: CASSVGGGRAPETQYF. In DNA form, the CDR3 reads TGTGCCAGCAGCGTAGGAGGCGGGAGGGCACCAGAGACCCAGTACTTC. The chain uses TRBV9 and TRBJ2-5; 9 nucleotides match TRBD2. V lost 0 bases, J lost 4 bases, and 7 bases stayed unmatched. The CDR3 consists of 16 residues. Germline assignment: CDR1 SGDLS and CDR2 YYNGEE.

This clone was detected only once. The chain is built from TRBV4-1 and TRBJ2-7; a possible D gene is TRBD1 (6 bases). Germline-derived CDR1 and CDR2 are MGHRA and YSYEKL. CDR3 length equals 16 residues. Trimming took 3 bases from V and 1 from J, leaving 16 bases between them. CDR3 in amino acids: CASSQGQGPFSYEQYF. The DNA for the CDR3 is TGCGCCAGCAGCCAGGGGCAGGGGCCCTTTTCCTACGAGCAGTACTTC.

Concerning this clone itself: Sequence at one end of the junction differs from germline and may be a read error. CDR3 region: CASSLVGGSGYTF. The CDR3 DNA reads as TGTGCCAGCAGTTTAGTCGGGGGTAGTGGCTACACCTTC. The chain employs TRBV7-9 and TRBJ1-2; maybe TRBD1 (5 bases). The V gene's germline CDR1 is SEHNR and CDR2 FQNEAQ (reference sequence). The CDR3 contains 13 residues.

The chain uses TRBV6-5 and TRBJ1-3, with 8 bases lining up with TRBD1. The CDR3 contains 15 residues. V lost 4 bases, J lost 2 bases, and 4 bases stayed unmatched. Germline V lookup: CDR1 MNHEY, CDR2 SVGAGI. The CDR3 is CASSFDRGAGNTIYF. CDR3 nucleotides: TGTGCCAGCAGTTTCGACAGGGGCGCTGGAAACACCATATATTTT.

CDR3 in DNA: TGTGCCAGCAGCCAAAAGGGGACACCTAACTATGGCTACACCTTC. Protein product: CASSQKGTPNYGYTF. The gene calls are TRBV14 and TRBJ1-2, with D perhaps matching TRBD1 (6 bases). The CDR3 is 15 amino acids. Germline values: CDR1 SGHDN, CDR2 FVKESK. Trimming removed 2 bases at V and 0 bases at J, with 10 bases between.

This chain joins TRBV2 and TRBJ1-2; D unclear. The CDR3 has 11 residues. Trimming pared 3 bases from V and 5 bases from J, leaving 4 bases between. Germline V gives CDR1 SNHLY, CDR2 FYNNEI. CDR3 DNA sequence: TGTGCCAGCAGTGACAGTTATGGCTACACCTTC. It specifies CASSDSYGYTF.

The CDR3 DNA is TGCAGCGTTGGCGGGGGTTTAGCAGAGACCCAGTACTTC. Translating it yields CSVGGGLAETQYF. The rearrangement joins TRBV29-1 to TRBJ2-5; 7 nucleotides line up with TRBD2. The V gene end was trimmed by 4 bases and the J gene end by 4 bases; junction bases not matched to a gene: 6. Germline lookup yields CDR1 SQVTM and CDR2 ANQGSEA. The CDR3 consists of 13 residues.

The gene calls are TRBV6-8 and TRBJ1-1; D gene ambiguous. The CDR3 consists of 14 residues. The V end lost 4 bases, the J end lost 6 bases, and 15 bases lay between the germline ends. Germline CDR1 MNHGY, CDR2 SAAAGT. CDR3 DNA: TGTGCCAGCAGTTGCCCCATACCCCGCGCTGAAGCTTTCTTT. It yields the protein CASSCPIPRAEAFF.